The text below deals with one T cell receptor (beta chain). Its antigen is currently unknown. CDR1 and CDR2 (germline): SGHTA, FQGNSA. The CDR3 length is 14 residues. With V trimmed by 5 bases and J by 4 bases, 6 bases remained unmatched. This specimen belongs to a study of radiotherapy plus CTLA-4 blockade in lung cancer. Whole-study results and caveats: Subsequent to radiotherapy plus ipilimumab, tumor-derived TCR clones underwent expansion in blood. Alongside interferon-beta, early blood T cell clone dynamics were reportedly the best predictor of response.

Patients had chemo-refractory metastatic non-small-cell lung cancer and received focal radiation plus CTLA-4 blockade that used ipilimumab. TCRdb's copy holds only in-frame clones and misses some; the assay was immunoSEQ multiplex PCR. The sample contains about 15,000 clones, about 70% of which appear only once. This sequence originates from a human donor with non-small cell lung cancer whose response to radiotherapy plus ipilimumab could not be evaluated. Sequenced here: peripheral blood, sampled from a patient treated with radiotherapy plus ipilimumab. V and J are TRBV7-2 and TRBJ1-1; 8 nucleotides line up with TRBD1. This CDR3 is CASSIRQGSTEAFF. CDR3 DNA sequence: TGTGCCAGCAGCATCCGACAGGGGTCCACTGAAGCTTTCTTT.